This entry lists 28 T cell receptor beta chains sequenced from one sample in a study of neoadjuvant anti-PD-1 for oral cavity cancer. Clones were sequenced by immunoSEQ multiplex PCR, and TCRdb holds only the in-frame ones, with some missing. The top ten clones hold approximately 2.5% of a sample with about 17,000 clones, about 70% of them seen once. The sample was PBMCs, taken before nivolumab (anti-PD-1) treatment. Receptors originate from a person between 40 and 80 years old with oral cavity squamous cell carcinoma.

The rearrangement links TRBV2 to TRBJ1-5, with D maybe TRBD1 (6 bases). This CDR3 is built from 17 residues. V lost 0 bases, J lost 2 bases, and 14 bases lay in between. CDR1 SNHLY and CDR2 FYNNEI come from the germline V gene. This CDR3 reads CASSEAHGGLGNQPQHF. CDR3 DNA: TGTGCCAGCAGTGAAGCGCACGGGGGGCTAGGCAATCAGCCCCAGCATTTT.

This clone has just one count. The V and J genes are TRBV6-1 and TRBJ1-5, with TRBD1 matching 8 bases. In germline, CDR1 is MNHNS, CDR2 SASEGT. V shed 7 bases and J 3 bases; nucleotides not matched to a gene: 5. The CDR3 has 14 amino acids. CDR3 bases: TGTGCCAGCACCGGGGACAGGCCCAATCAGCCCCAGCATTTT. Translated, it gives CASTGDRPNQPQHF.

The rearrangement links TRBV28 to TRBJ2-7; D call uncertain. Per the germline V gene, CDR1 is MDHEN and CDR2 is SYDVKM. The V and J ends lost 7 bases and 4 bases respectively, with 14 bases between them. The CDR3 runs to 13 residues. CDR3 coding DNA: TGTGCCAGCACTAATAGCCTGTCTTACGAGCAGTACTTC. This translates into CASTNSLSYEQYF.

This clone was picked up one time. The chain recombines TRBV11-3 with TRBJ2-2, with TRBD2 as a possible D gene (5 bases). V was shortened by 6 bases and J by 4 bases, with 12 bases between the two germline ends. This CDR3 is 14 amino acids long. The germline CDR1 and CDR2 sequences are SGHNT and YENEEA. In DNA form, the CDR3 reads TGTGCCAGCAGTCGAACTGGAGGCACCGGGGAGCTGTTTTTT. Its translation: CASSRTGGTGELFF.

A few counts support this clone. The V gene is TRBV2, the J gene TRBJ2-5, with D tentatively TRBD1 (5 bases). The length of the CDR3 is 15 residues. V gave up 4 bases and J gave up 5 bases, with 17 bases separating them. The germline gives CDR1 SNHLY, CDR2 FYNNEI. CDR3 protein: CASSAGGSPGETQYF. The DNA of the CDR3 is TGTGCCAGCAGTGCCGGTGGCTCTCCAGGGGAGACCCAGTACTTC.

The sample holds a few counts of this clone. The chain combines TRBV19 with TRBJ1-5, with D uncertain. Germline V gives CDR1 LNHDA, CDR2 SQIVND (reference sequence). The CDR3 spans 16 residues. V shed 3 bases and J shed 4 bases, with 16 bases lying between them. CDR3 sequence (DNA): TGTGCCAGTAGTATCAGGAACAACTTAGCAAATCAGCCCCAGCATTTT. It codes for CASSIRNNLANQPQHF.

This clone has only a few counts. The chain couples TRBV6-6 to TRBJ1-2, with TRBD1 identical over 10 bases. V was pared by 6 bases and J by 7 bases, with 5 bases of the junction left unmatched. The CDR3 is made up of 13 amino acids. The V gene's germline CDR1 is MNHNY and CDR2 SVGAGI (reference sequence). The CDR3 spells CASSPGTGVGYTF. CDR3 in DNA: TGTGCCAGCAGCCCCGGGACAGGGGTTGGCTACACCTTC.

The V call is TRBV7-2, the J call TRBJ2-7, with D perhaps TRBD1 or TRBD2 (5 bases each). The V gene's germline CDR1 is SGHTA and CDR2 FQGNSA. This CDR3 is 13 amino acids long. Trimming removed 1 base at V and 4 bases at J, with 8 bases between. Here the CDR3 DNA reads TGTGCCAGCAGCTTAGACAGGAGGTACGAGCAGTACTTC. Amino acid sequence: CASSLDRRYEQYF.

V gene TRBV29-1 combines with J gene TRBJ2-7; D gene uncertain. The CDR3 is 15 amino acids. Germline V gives CDR1 SQVTM, CDR2 ANQGSEA. Deletions cut 0 bases from V and 5 bases from J, with 17 bases between. CDR3 in DNA: TGCAGCGTTGAAGATCGGAACAGCTTTCCGAACGAGCAGTACTTC. Translating gives CSVEDRNSFPNEQYF.

The chain combines TRBV5-1 with TRBJ2-2, with 10 bases identical to TRBD2. The germline V gene has CDR1 SGHRS and CDR2 YFSETQ. The CDR3 is made up of 17 amino acids. V shed 1 base and J 0 bases; nucleotides not matched to a gene: 3. CDR3 DNA: TGCGCCAGCAGCTTGTCAGCGGGAGGGGCGAACACCGGGGAGCTGTTTTTT. It codes for CASSLSAGGANTGELFF. The entire variable domain, with the rest obtained from reference TRBV5-1 and TRBJ2-2, is as follows: KAGVTQTPRYLIKTRGQQVTLSCSPISGHRSVSWYQQTPGQGLQFLFEYFSETQRNKGNFPGRFSGRQFSNSRSEMNVSTLELGDSALYLCASSLSAGGANTGELFFGEGSRLTVL.

The chain employs TRBV5-1 and TRBJ2-6; 9 nucleotides align to TRBD1. Unmatched junction bases numbered 8, after V lost 4 bases and J lost 0 bases. The V gene's germline CDR1 is SGHRS and CDR2 YFSETQ. The CDR3 contains 18 residues. The CDR3, as DNA: TGCGCCAGCAGCGACCCGGGACAGGGCGTCTCTGGGGCCAACGTCCTGACTTTC. This translates into CASSDPGQGVSGANVLTF.

This clone has only one observation. This rearrangement joins TRBV10-3 to TRBJ2-5; D might be TRBD2 (6 bases). This CDR3 comprises 14 residues. The V end was cut by 0 bases, the J end by 5 bases, with 10 bases between. The germline V gene encodes CDR1 ENHRY and CDR2 SYGVKD. CDR3 in DNA: TGTGCCATCAGTGAGTCGACTAGTGTGGAGACCCAGTACTTC. The encoded protein is CAISESTSVETQYF.

The chain employs TRBV6-1 and TRBJ1-1; 7 bases are a match to TRBD1. The CDR3 runs to 13 residues. V was clipped by 2 bases and J by 4 bases; unmatched bases: 1. Germline-derived CDR1 and CDR2 are MNHNS and SASEGT. The CDR3, as DNA: TGTGCCAGCAGTGAAAACAGGGGCACTGAAGCTTTCTTT. This translates into CASSENRGTEAFF.

The chain carries TRBV27 and TRBJ2-7; D is possibly TRBD2 (6 bases). This CDR3 has 14 amino acids. The germline V gene has CDR1 MNHEY and CDR2 SMNVEV (reference sequence). Deletions cut 4 bases from V and 2 bases from J, with 12 bases between. The CDR3 DNA is TGTGCCAGCAGTTGGGGGGACGGTGCCTACGAGCAGTACTTC. As protein: CASSWGDGAYEQYF.

The chain is built from TRBV2 and TRBJ2-3, with a weak D call TRBD2 (5 bases). CDR1 and CDR2 from the germline V gene are SNHLY and FYNNEI. V shed 4 bases and J shed 6 bases, with 23 bases lying between them. The CDR3 has 17 amino acids. The CDR3 here is CASSVYTSGGWGDTQYF. In DNA, the CDR3 is TGTGCCAGCAGTGTTTATACGAGCGGAGGATGGGGTGATACGCAGTATTTT.

This chain uses TRBV4-1 with TRBJ1-5; D is perhaps TRBD1 (6 bases). Germline V lookup: CDR1 MGHRA, CDR2 YSYEKL. The CDR3 length is 15 residues. V lost 2 bases, J lost 3 bases, and 11 bases lay in between. CDR3 in amino acids: CASSQMGGSNQPQHF. The DNA for the CDR3 is TGCGCCAGCAGCCAAATGGGGGGCTCCAATCAGCCCCAGCATTTT.

This chain links TRBV11-1 with TRBJ1-1; the match to TRBD1 covers 12 bases. The V segment lost 5 bases and the J segment 7 bases; nucleotides outside the gene matches: 5. CDR1 is SGHAT and CDR2 is FQDESV in the germline V gene (reference sequence). The CDR3 runs 14 residues. The CDR3 protein is CASSGGTGGSEAFF. The CDR3 coding sequence is TGTGCCAGCAGCGGGGGGACAGGGGGCAGTGAAGCTTTCTTT.

This rearrangement joins TRBV5-1 to TRBJ1-2, with TRBD1 matching over 8 bases. V gave up 4 bases and J gave up 3 bases; unmatched junction bases: 5. The CDR3 has 14 amino acids. Germline CDR1 SGHRS, CDR2 YFSETQ. CDR3 amino acids: CASSTTGGDYGYTF. For the CDR3, the DNA is TGCGCCAGCAGCACTACAGGGGGAGACTATGGCTACACCTTC.

The rearrangement joins TRBV5-1 to TRBJ1-1; D unclear. Trimming took off 3 bases at V and 2 bases at J, with 11 bases between the two ends. Germline V gene lookup returns CDR1 SGHRS and CDR2 YFSETQ. CDR3 length: 14 residues. The CDR3 reads CASSSQSVNTEAFF. The CDR3 DNA sequence: TGCGCCAGCAGCTCTCAGTCCGTTAACACTGAAGCTTTCTTT.

The rearrangement joins TRBV7-3 to TRBJ2-6, with D possibly TRBD1 on 5 matching bases. This CDR3 contains 14 residues. Trimming took off 8 bases at V and 2 bases at J, with 10 bases between the two ends. In germline, CDR1 is SGHTA, CDR2 FQGTGA. DNA of the CDR3: TGTGCCAGCTGTGAAGGGGCTGGGGCCAACGTCCTGACTTTC. Its protein product is CASCEGAGANVLTF.

This clone has only a few counts. The gene calls are TRBV5-6 and TRBJ1-4; 9 bases agree with TRBD1. The trim removed 2 bases at V and 8 bases at J, leaving 4 bases unmatched. Per germline, CDR1 SGHDT and CDR2 YYEEEE. The CDR3 extends over 14 amino acids. The CDR3 sequence is CASSFRTGEEKLFF. CDR3 nucleotide sequence: TGTGCCAGCAGCTTTAGGACAGGGGAAGAAAAACTGTTTTTT.

The chain couples TRBV28 to TRBJ2-7; TRBD1 matches 12 bases. The CDR3 has 15 amino acids. Germline V lookup: CDR1 MDHEN, CDR2 SYDVKM. V gave up 8 bases and J gave up 5 bases; unmatched junction bases: 10. CDR3: CASLPGQGAGNEQYF. As DNA, the CDR3 is TGTGCCAGCCTTCCGGGACAGGGGGCTGGGAACGAGCAGTACTTC.

The chain recombines TRBV27 with TRBJ1-1; TRBD1 might be the D (6 bases). The germline V and J ends were trimmed by 5 bases and 0 bases, with 7 bases remaining between them. The length of the CDR3 is 13 residues. Looked up from germline, CDR1 is MNHEY and CDR2 is SMNVEV (reference sequence). The CDR3 protein is CASSGQLNTEAFF. In nucleotides, the CDR3 is TGTGCCAGCAGTGGACAGCTGAACACTGAAGCTTTCTTT.

The V call is TRBV30, the J call TRBJ1-3; TRBD1 agrees at 7 bases. V shed 4 bases, J shed 0 bases, and the junction held 12 bases outside the gene matches. CDR1 is GTSNPN and CDR2 is SVGIG in the germline V gene (reference sequence). This CDR3 is built from 17 residues. As DNA, the CDR3 is TGTGCCTGGACCCCCGGGACAGCGACTTACTCTGGAAACACCATATATTTT. Encoded protein: CAWTPGTATYSGNTIYF. Full variable domain (missing parts from reference TRBV30 and TRBJ1-3): SQTIHQWPATLVQPVGSPLSLECTVEGTSNPNLYWYRQAAGRGLQLLFYSVGIGQISSEVPQNLSASRPQDRQFILSSKKLLLSDSGFYLCAWTPGTATYSGNTIYFGEGSWLTVV.

This clone showed up just a few times. The rearrangement links TRBV5-1 to TRBJ2-7; 9 positions agree with TRBD2. Trimming took 0 bases from V and 2 from J; bases not matched to a gene: 9. The germline CDR1 and CDR2 sequences are SGHRS and YFSETQ. This CDR3 spans 17 amino acids. CDR3 loop: CASSLALAGVTPYEQYF. CDR3 nucleotides: TGCGCCAGCAGCTTGGCCTTAGCGGGAGTTACCCCCTACGAGCAGTACTTC.

The V call is TRBV29-1, the J call TRBJ1-2; TRBD1 agrees at 8 bases. J was trimmed by 4 bases and V by 4 bases; bases with no gene match: 8. The CDR3 runs 14 residues. Germline V gene data show CDR1 as SQVTM and CDR2 as ANQGSEA. CDR3 nucleotides: TGCAGCGTTGTGTCTGGGACAGGTATCTATGGCTACACCTTC. Protein product: CSVVSGTGIYGYTF.

The chain couples TRBV6-1 to TRBJ2-7; the D gene is possibly TRBD2 (6 bases). CDR1 MNHNS and CDR2 SASEGT come from the germline V gene. V was clipped by 6 bases and J by 2 bases, with 17 bases between them. There are 15 residues in the CDR3. The CDR3 spells CASRASGSGTYEQYF. In nucleotides, the CDR3 is TGTGCCAGCAGAGCTTCCGGGAGTGGAACCTACGAGCAGTACTTC.

The chain joins TRBV4-1 to TRBJ1-2; 9 positions agree with TRBD1. Looked up from germline, CDR1 is MGHRA and CDR2 is YSYEKL. After removal of 5 bases from V and 4 bases from J, the junction contained 2 bases not matched to a gene. The CDR3 is 13 residues long. The CDR3 bases are TGCGCCAGCAGCGGGACAGGGATCTATGGCTACACCTTC. Protein: CASSGTGIYGYTF.